This T cell receptor (beta chain) was sequenced in a study of cytomegalovirus exposure and HLA in healthy donors. The germline CDR1 and CDR2 sequences are ENHRY and SYGVKD. V lost 2 bases to trimming and J lost 0 bases, with 7 bases between them. The CDR3 is 15 residues long. With regard to this clone: Its antigen remains unidentified.

Broader study findings: Researchers reported in a later analysis that a missense DCLRE1C variant was tied to TCR beta V- and J-gene trimming. The authors excluded some V segments, including TRBV6-2 and TRBV6-3, as indistinguishable.

PCR used 60 Vbeta primers and 13 Jbeta primers. Only in-frame clones appear in the TCRdb table, and some are missing; sequencing was by immunoSEQ multiplex PCR. Among about 160,000 clones listed, approximately 76% were seen once. The sequenced sample consisted of PBMCs. The clonotype originates from a female donor in good health and CMV-seronegative. The chain joins TRBV10-3 to TRBJ2-2; unclear D gene. The CDR3 coding sequence is TGTGCCATCAGTGAGCAGGTAACGAACACCGGGGAGCTGTTTTTT. Translated, it gives CAISEQVTNTGELFF.